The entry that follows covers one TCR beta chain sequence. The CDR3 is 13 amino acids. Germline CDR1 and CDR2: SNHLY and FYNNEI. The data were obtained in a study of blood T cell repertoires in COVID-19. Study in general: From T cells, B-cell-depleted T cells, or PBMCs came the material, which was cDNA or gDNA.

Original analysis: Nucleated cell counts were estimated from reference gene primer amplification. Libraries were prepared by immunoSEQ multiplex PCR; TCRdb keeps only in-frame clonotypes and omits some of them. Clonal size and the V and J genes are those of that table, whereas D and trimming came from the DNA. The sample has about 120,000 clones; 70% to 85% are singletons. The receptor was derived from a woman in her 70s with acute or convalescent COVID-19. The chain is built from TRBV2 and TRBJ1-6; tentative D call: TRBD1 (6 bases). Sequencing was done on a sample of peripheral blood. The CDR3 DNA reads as TGTGCAGGACAGAGCTCCTATAATTCACCCCTCCACTTT. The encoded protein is CAGQSSYNSPLHF.